Following are 27 T cell receptor beta chains from one sample sequenced in a study of preoperative IRX-2 immunotherapy in early breast cancer. Sequencing was performed with immunoSEQ multiplex PCR; in TCRdb, only in-frame clones are kept and a portion is missing. Here the sample spans around 95,000 clones, 75% to 90% being singletons. Treatment in this sample: preoperative locoregional IRX-2 cytokine immunotherapy. The sequencing here drew on tumor tissue, taken after IRX-2 immunotherapy. The source is a human donor with breast cancer.

The J gene is TRBJ1-5, the V gene TRBV19; D is undetermined. The CDR3 totals 15 residues. The germline CDR1 and CDR2 sequences are LNHDA and SQIVND (reference sequence). V was clipped by 1 base and J by 4 bases, with 11 bases between them. The CDR3 region is CASSIAAGPNQPQHF. As DNA, the CDR3 is TGTGCCAGTAGTATAGCGGCCGGCCCGAATCAGCCCCAGCATTTT.

This chain joins TRBV12-5 and TRBJ2-1, with 8 nucleotides matching TRBD1. The germline gives CDR1 LGHNT, CDR2 FRNRAP. The V and J ends lost 6 bases and 6 bases, in that order; junction bases with no gene match: 7. There are 14 residues in the CDR3. The CDR3 DNA follows: TGTGCTAGTGGCAGATCAGGGGGCTCCAATGAGCAGTTCTTC. Its translation is CASGRSGGSNEQFF.

J is TRBJ1-1 and V is TRBV6-8; possibly TRBD1 for D (5 bases). The CDR3 has 14 residues. The V end lost 6 bases, the J end lost 1 base, and 12 bases lay between the germline ends. Germline assignment: CDR1 MNHGY and CDR2 SAAAGT. CDR3 protein: CASSAGPQNTEAFF. The CDR3 DNA reads as TGTGCCAGCAGCGCGGGACCGCAGAACACTGAAGCTTTCTTT.

The CDR3 DNA sequence: TGCGCCAGCAGCCCATCCGGGATAGCGGGTGGCAATGAGCAGTTCTTC. This codes for CASSPSGIAGGNEQFF. This chain joins TRBV5-1 and TRBJ2-1, with 7 positions matching TRBD2. The germline V gene encodes CDR1 SGHRS and CDR2 YFSETQ. J lost 6 bases, V lost 4 bases, and 13 bases had no gene match. This CDR3 has 16 residues.

J is TRBJ2-7 and V is TRBV11-3; no clear D gene. CDR3 length equals 14 residues. V lost 3 bases and J 1 base, leaving 10 bases between the germline ends. The germline V gene has CDR1 SGHNT and CDR2 YENEEA. CDR3 sequence reads: CASSLDWDSYEQYF. CDR3 bases: TGTGCCAGCAGCTTGGATTGGGATTCCTACGAGCAGTACTTC.

This clone came up once. This CDR3 reads CASSRTLENEQFF. For the CDR3, the DNA is TGTGCCAGCAGTCGGACCTTGGAGAATGAGCAGTTCTTC. The chain employs TRBV6-8 and TRBJ2-1; D not certain. V lost 5 bases, J lost 7 bases, and 12 bases lay in between. CDR3 length equals 13 residues. From germline, CDR1 is MNHGY and CDR2 SAAAGT.

The CDR3 protein is CASSFRRVGQPQHF. In DNA form, the CDR3 reads TGTGCCAGCAGTTTCCGACGGGTGGGACAGCCCCAGCATTTT. V and J are TRBV6-8 and TRBJ1-5; D is unresolved. This CDR3 is 14 amino acids long. Looked up from germline, CDR1 is MNHGY and CDR2 is SAAAGT. Trimming removed 4 bases at V and 7 bases at J, with 14 bases between.

The chain joins TRBV11-3 to TRBJ2-2; a weak D match, TRBD2 (5 bases). CDR1 SGHNT and CDR2 YENEEA come from the germline V gene. V was cut by 5 bases and J by 4 bases, with 20 bases left in between. This CDR3 is built from 17 residues. This CDR3 reads CASSPPPGKVGTGELFF. Here the CDR3 DNA reads TGTGCCAGCAGCCCCCCACCGGGGAAAGTTGGCACCGGGGAGCTGTTTTTT. The full variable domain, with the rest looked up from reference TRBV11-3 and TRBJ2-2, is EAGVVQSPRYKIIEKKQPVAFWCNPISGHNTLYWYLQNLGQGPELLIRYENEEAVDDSQLPKDRFSAERLKGVDSTLKIQPAELGDSAVYLCASSPPPGKVGTGELFFGEGSRLTVL.

The V call is TRBV5-1, the J call TRBJ2-7; D not resolved. V was shortened by 3 bases and J by 2 bases, with 15 bases between the two germline ends. The CDR3 loop spans 15 amino acids. Germline loops: CDR1 SGHRS, CDR2 YFSETQ. Here the CDR3 reads CASSYGTADTYEQYF. CDR3 nucleotides: TGCGCCAGCAGCTACGGTACAGCCGACACCTACGAGCAGTACTTC.

The J gene is TRBJ1-1, the V gene TRBV11-3; maybe TRBD1 (6 bases). Trimming removed 5 bases from V and 6 bases from J, with 19 bases in between. The germline V gene encodes CDR1 SGHNT and CDR2 YENEEA. The CDR3 covers 15 residues. The CDR3 region is CASSLRGRVGPEAFF. In DNA form, the CDR3 reads TGTGCCAGCAGCCTCAGGGGCAGGGTAGGACCTGAAGCTTTCTTT.

The chain uses TRBV14 and TRBJ2-3, with a possible D match to TRBD2 (6 bases). The V gene lost 4 bases and the J gene lost 2 bases, with 10 bases spanning the gap. The CDR3 has 14 amino acids. The germline gives CDR1 SGHDN, CDR2 FVKESK. CDR3 region: CASSLTRITDTQYF. The CDR3 DNA reads as TGTGCCAGCAGCCTGACTAGAATCACAGATACGCAGTATTTT.

The rearrangement joins TRBV2 to TRBJ1-5; D is undetermined. V gave up 7 bases and J gave up 0 bases, with 10 bases separating them. The CDR3 totals 14 residues. Germline assignment: CDR1 SNHLY and CDR2 FYNNEI. CDR3 amino acids: CASKREGSNQPQHF. CDR3 bases: TGTGCCAGCAAAAGGGAGGGTAGCAATCAGCCCCAGCATTTT.

The rearrangement links TRBV5-1 to TRBJ2-7; D perhaps matches TRBD2 (8 bases). The V gene's germline CDR1 is SGHRS and CDR2 YFSETQ. The V and J ends lost 1 base and 4 bases respectively, with 39 bases between them. The CDR3 sequence is 23 residues long. The CDR3 coding sequence is TGCGCCAGCAGCTTGTTAGGGACAGCCAACCGAGGCGCGGGGGGAAGCCGGGTGTACGAGCAGTACTTC. Translated, it gives CASSLLGTANRGAGGSRVYEQYF. The whole variable domain, filled in from reference TRBV5-1 and TRBJ2-7, reads KAGVTQTPRYLIKTRGQQVTLSCSPISGHRSVSWYQQTPGQGLQFLFEYFSETQRNKGNFPGRFSGRQFSNSRSEMNVSTLELGDSALYLCASSLLGTANRGAGGSRVYEQYFGPGTRLTVT.

The genes are TRBV19 and TRBJ2-7, with TRBD1 identical over 9 bases. Germline CDR1 is LNHDA and CDR2 is SQIVND (reference sequence). J lost 5 bases, V lost 6 bases, and 11 bases had no gene match. This CDR3 comprises 15 residues. Here the CDR3 DNA reads TGTGCCAGTAGCCCGAGAGGGACAGGGTACCACGAGCAGTACTTC. Residues: CASSPRGTGYHEQYF.

The genes are TRBV6-8 and TRBJ1-6; TRBD1 might be the D (5 bases). Trimming took off 6 bases at V and 7 bases at J, with 16 bases between the two ends. The CDR3 is 15 residues long. CDR1 and CDR2 from the germline V gene are MNHGY and SAAAGT. The CDR3 nucleotides are TGTGCCAGCAGGAGAGGATGGGACCTCAATTCACCCCTCCACTTT. Its translation is CASRRGWDLNSPLHF.

CDR3 residues: CASILRGTEAFF. The CDR3 bases are TGTGCCAGTATTTTGCGGGGCACTGAAGCTTTCTTT. J is TRBJ1-1 and V is TRBV19; D gene ambiguous. Deletions cut 7 bases from V and 4 bases from J, with 10 bases between. Germline CDR1 and CDR2: LNHDA and SQIVND (reference sequence). CDR3 length equals 12 residues.

The chain uses TRBV29-1 and TRBJ1-2; tentative D call: TRBD1 (6 bases). The CDR3 contains 13 residues. Trimming took 4 bases from V and 4 from J, leaving 13 bases between them. In germline, CDR1 is SQVTM, CDR2 ANQGSEA. For the CDR3, the DNA is TGCAGCGTTGTGGACAGAAGGGGCTATGGCTACACCTTC. Translation gives CSVVDRRGYGYTF.

The rearrangement joins TRBV19 to TRBJ1-6, with D uncertain. CDR1 is LNHDA, CDR2 SQIVND, per germline (reference sequence). The germline V and J ends were trimmed by 3 bases and 5 bases, with 5 bases remaining between them. The length of the CDR3 is 13 residues. CDR3 residues: CASSISDNSPLHF. DNA of the CDR3: TGTGCCAGTAGTATCAGCGATAATTCACCCCTCCACTTT.

This chain joins TRBV28 and TRBJ2-7, with a weak D call TRBD2 (5 bases). Per germline, CDR1 MDHEN and CDR2 SYDVKM. The V and J ends lost 7 bases and 1 base respectively, with 14 bases between them. The CDR3 contains 14 residues. Here the CDR3 reads CASTSGVSSYEQYF. In DNA, the CDR3 is TGTGCCAGCACCAGCGGAGTGTCATCCTACGAGCAGTACTTC.

The chain links TRBV18 to TRBJ1-1, with 8 bases lining up with TRBD1. The germline CDR1 and CDR2 sequences are KGHSH and LQKENI. V dropped 2 bases and J dropped 6; count of bases not matched to a gene: 5. This CDR3 comprises 14 residues. The CDR3 region has the DNA TGTGCCAGCTCACCAGGACAGGGCCTACCTGAAGCTTTCTTT. Residues: CASSPGQGLPEAFF.

This chain's CDR3 is CASSGSPGPNNEQFF. The DNA of the CDR3 is TGCGCCAGCAGCGGCTCGCCGGGACCGAACAATGAGCAGTTCTTC. The V call is TRBV5-1, the J call TRBJ2-1, with D perhaps being TRBD1 or TRBD2 (5 bases each). Germline V lookup: CDR1 SGHRS, CDR2 YFSETQ. Deletions cut 4 bases from V and 5 bases from J, with 16 bases between. The CDR3 runs 15 residues.

V is TRBV11-3 and J is TRBJ2-3, with 9 positions matching TRBD2. Germline CDR1 is SGHNT and CDR2 is YENEEA. V was clipped by 1 base and J by 0 bases; unmatched bases: 5. The CDR3 sequence is 17 residues long. The chain's CDR3 is CASSLGSSGVSTDTQYF. The CDR3 DNA sequence: TGTGCCAGCAGCTTAGGCTCTAGCGGGGTTAGCACAGATACGCAGTATTTT.

The V call is TRBV18, the J call TRBJ1-4, with a tentative D call TRBD1 (5 bases). Germline lookup yields CDR1 KGHSH and CDR2 LQKENI. There are 14 residues in the CDR3. V was clipped by 3 bases and J by 4 bases, with 9 bases between them. CDR3 nucleotide sequence: TGTGCCAGCTCACCTTACAGGAATAATGAAAAACTGTTTTTT. Its translation: CASSPYRNNEKLFF. Variable domain in full (rest from reference TRBV18 and TRBJ1-4): NAGVMQNPRHLVRRRGQEARLRCSPMKGHSHVYWYRQLPEEGLKFMVYLQKENIIDESGMPKERFSAEFPKEGPSILRIQQVVRGDSAAYFCASSPYRNNEKLFFGSGTQLSVL.

This chain connects TRBV6-8 to TRBJ1-5; D is unclear. CDR1 is MNHGY, CDR2 SAAAGT, per germline. The length of the CDR3 is 13 residues. The germline V and J ends were trimmed by 5 bases and 0 bases, with 5 bases remaining between them. CDR3 loop: CASSATSNQPQHF. Written as DNA, the CDR3 is TGTGCCAGCAGTGCCACTAGCAATCAGCCCCAGCATTTT.

The J gene is TRBJ2-7, the V gene TRBV18; D is unclear. The CDR3 totals 13 residues. Trimming removed 3 bases at V and 4 bases at J, with 10 bases between. Germline assignment: CDR1 KGHSH and CDR2 LQKENI. CDR3 protein: CASSPQVDYEQYF. The CDR3 nucleotides read TGTGCCAGCTCACCCCAGGTCGATTACGAGCAGTACTTC.

This clone was counted between two and nine times. The rearrangement uses TRBV5-1 and TRBJ2-1; TRBD1 matches 8 bases. V gave up 7 bases and J gave up 5 bases; unmatched junction bases: 8. Germline lookup yields CDR1 SGHRS and CDR2 YFSETQ. This CDR3 comprises 14 residues. CDR3 DNA sequence: TGCGCCAGCCGACCGGGACAGGTGGACAATGAGCAGTTCTTC. It encodes CASRPGQVDNEQFF. The variable domain in full, completed from reference TRBV5-1 and TRBJ2-1, reads KAGVTQTPRYLIKTRGQQVTLSCSPISGHRSVSWYQQTPGQGLQFLFEYFSETQRNKGNFPGRFSGRQFSNSRSEMNVSTLELGDSALYLCASRPGQVDNEQFFGPGTRLTVL.

The chain combines TRBV15 with TRBJ2-3; TRBD2 agrees at 7 bases. Germline V gene lookup returns CDR1 LNHNV and CDR2 YYDKDF (reference sequence). J lost 3 bases, V lost 9 bases, and 9 bases had no gene match. CDR3 length: 14 amino acids. The CDR3 is CATLGGTETDTQYF. The CDR3 nucleotides are TGTGCCACGCTCGGGGGGACCGAAACAGATACGCAGTATTTT. The variable domain in full, completed from reference TRBV15 and TRBJ2-3, reads DAMVIQNPRYQVTQFGKPVTLSCSQTLNHNVMYWYQQKSSQAPKLLFHYYDKDFNNEADTPDNFQSRRPNTSFCFLDIRSPGLGDTAMYLCATLGGTETDTQYFGPGTRLTVL.